Listed below are T cell receptor beta chains from one sample, sequenced in a study of T cell changes during pregnancy in multiple sclerosis. TCRdb keeps only in-frame clones here, not all; method: immunoSEQ multiplex PCR. Altogether 75,000 to 95,000 clones are present, 90% to 95% being singletons, with the ten largest covering around 2.3%. Material: peripheral blood, obtained in the second trimester of pregnancy. The receptors shown here come from a female donor with multiple sclerosis, enrolled in a pregnancy study. Both conserved end residues are part of each CDR3. A D gene is named only where the DNA matches it firmly. Clone sizes are given selectively: once, few, many, or a class where the clone is expanded.

TRBV10-3	NA	TRBJ2-7	TRBD1	TGTGCCATCAGTGGCCCGGGACAGGGGGCTTACGAGCAGTACTTC	CAISGPGQGAYEQYF
TRBV6-1	once	TRBJ2-3	TRBD2	TGTGCCAGCAGTGACCGGGACTATAGCACAGATACGCAGTATTTT	CASSDRDYSTDTQYF
TRBV4-1	NA	TRBJ2-3	TRBD2	TGCGCCAGCAGCCAAGCTCCATATAGCGGGAGGGAGACAGATACGCAGTATTTT	CASSQAPYSGRETDTQYF
TRBV7-8	NA	TRBJ2-7	NA	TGTGCCAGCAGTTTTCCCCGGACTATTAATTCCTACGAGCAGTACTTC	CASSFPRTINSYEQYF
TRBV11-3	once	TRBJ2-2	TRBD1	TGTGCCAGCAGCTTAGAACCTTATTGGGGACAGCGAAACACCGGGGAGCTGTTTTTT	CASSLEPYWGQRNTGELFF
TRBV11-2	NA	TRBJ2-1	NA	TGTGCCAGCAGCTTCTCAGGCCTCTCCTACAATGAGCAGTTCTTC	CASSFSGLSYNEQFF
TRBV5-6	NA	TRBJ1-1	NA	TGTGCCAGCAGCTGGGGGCGGGGGGGCACTGAAGCTTTCTTT	CASSWGRGGTEAFF
TRBV5-8	NA	TRBJ1-2	TRBD1	TGTGCCAGCAGCTCGGGACAGGGAATCTATGGCTACACCTTC	CASSSGQGIYGYTF
TRBV27	NA	TRBJ1-3	NA	TGTGCCACCAGGACAGCAGGAAACACCATATATTTT	CATRTAGNTIYF
TRBV14	NA	TRBJ1-5	NA	TGTGCCAGCAGCTATGGAGGAAATCAGCCCCAGCATTTT	CASSYGGNQPQHF
TRBV5-1	NA	TRBJ2-7	TRBD1	TGCGCCAGCAGCACTGACAGGGGGCCGCACTACGAGCAGTACTTC	CASSTDRGPHYEQYF
TRBV9	NA	TRBJ1-2	NA	TGTGCCAGCAGCGGGGCAGGGATTTTTTCTAACTATGGCTACACCTTC	CASSGAGIFSNYGYTF
TRBV25-1	once	TRBJ1-2	TRBD1	TGTGCCAGCAGGGGACAGGCCGCTAACTATGGCTACACCTTC	CASRGQAANYGYTF